Described below is a single T cell receptor (beta chain) sequence and its context. Its target is not known. Vbeta (60) and Jbeta (13) primers were used in the PCR. Generated by immunoSEQ multiplex PCR, the TCRdb table keeps only in-frame clones and is missing some. Of about 110,000 clones listed, roughly 78% are singletons. V shed 6 bases, J shed 8 bases, and the junction held 5 bases outside the gene matches. Germline CDR1 is MGHDK and CDR2 is SYGVNS. The CDR3 contains 13 residues. This sample stems from a study of cytomegalovirus exposure and HLA in healthy donors. General study results and limits: Per published accounts, TCR beta sequences correctly predicted the HLA-A and HLA-B alleles of most subjects.

Input material: PBMCs. This TCR was recovered from a middle-aged woman in good health and CMV-seronegative. The gene calls are TRBV25-1 and TRBJ1-4; TRBD1 matches 8 bases. The chain's CDR3 is CASRDRVEEKLFF. CDR3 sequence (DNA): TGTGCCAGCAGGGACAGGGTAGAGGAAAAACTGTTTTTT.